Listed below are T cell receptor beta chains from one sample, sequenced in a study of T cells in Graves' hyperthyroidism and ophthalmopathy. TCRdb reanalysed the multiplex PCR reads using MiXCR and keeps one entry per CDR3 protein. The sample gives fewer than 650,000 distinct CDR3 sequences, approximately 15% of which show up once; around 4.5% is in the top ten. Sequencing used blood. The receptors derive from a middle-aged woman with Graves' ophthalmopathy. The CDR3 runs from the conserved cysteine through the conserved F or W. The D gene is left open where the match is weak. The size of a clone is reported for some rows only, either as once, few or many, or as a class for expanded clones.

TRBV27	TRBJ2-7	.	many	TGTGCCAGCAGCCTAGGGTTGCAGGGCAACGAGCAGTACTTC	CASSLGLQGNEQYF
TRBV30	TRBJ2-2	.	many	TGTGCCTGGGGCCGGGGTGTCGGGGAGCTGTTTTTT	CAWGRGVGELFF
TRBV19	TRBJ2-2	TRBD1	many	TGTGCCAGTAGTATAGATCGCAGGGGGCTCGGCACCGGGGAGCTGTTTTTT	CASSIDRRGLGTGELFF
TRBV6-5	TRBJ2-7	.	few	TGTGCCAGCAGTTACTCGTGGGACACCGCTGGAGAGCAGTACTTC	CASSYSWDTAGEQYF
TRBV6-5	TRBJ1-5	TRBD1	many	TGTGCCAGCAGTCTGACAGGGGGCAGTCAGCCCCAGCATTTT	CASSLTGGSQPQHF
TRBV6-1	TRBJ2-2	.	.	TGTGCCAGCAACGGGCTCGGGACGTCCGGGGAGCTGTTTTTT	CASNGLGTSGELFF
TRBV12-3/TRBV12-4	TRBJ2-2	.	many	TGTGCCAGCAGTTTCGGGCAGGCAGGCGGGGAGCTGTTTTTT	CASSFGQAGGELFF
TRBV6-1	TRBJ1-2	.	many	TGTGCCAGCAGTGACCGGGGAGGCTATGGCTACACCTTC	CASSDRGGYGYTF
TRBV6-1	TRBJ2-2	.	many	TGTGCTATAAAAGGGACGGTGAACACCGGGGAGCTGTTTTTT	CAIKGTVNTGELFF
TRBV11-1	TRBJ2-7	.	few	TGTGCCAGCAGCCCTCGAGTGGAGTCCTACGAGCAGTACTTC	CASSPRVESYEQYF
TRBV27	TRBJ2-7	TRBD1	many	TGTGCCAGCAGTTTTGAGGGGGCCACCTACGAGCAGTACTTC	CASSFEGATYEQYF
TRBV27	TRBJ2-7	.	many	TGTGCCAGTCAAGAATCCGGGACCCCCATGGACGAGCAGTACTTC	CASQESGTPMDEQYF
TRBV6-5	TRBJ2-4	.	.	TGTGCCAGCAGTTACGGATGGGACGGCAAAAACATTCAGTACTTC	CASSYGWDGKNIQYF
TRBV18	TRBJ1-1	TRBD1	many	TGTGCCAGCTCACCAGGACAGGAGGAAGCTTTCTTT	CASSPGQEEAFF
TRBV7-2	TRBJ1-1	.	.	TGTGCCAGCAGCTCCGTAAGTAGACTGGGCACTGAAGCTTTCTTT	CASSSVSRLGTEAFF
TRBV6-1	TRBJ2-2	TRBD2	many	TGTGCCAGCAGTGAAGGAGTTTGGGCTAGCGGGACCGGGGAGCTGTTTTTT	CASSEGVWASGTGELFF
TRBV6-1	TRBJ1-2	TRBD1	many	TGTGCCAGCACCGGGGACAGGGTGAACTATGGCTACACCTTC	CASTGDRVNYGYTF
TRBV6-2/TRBV6-3	TRBJ2-7	TRBD1	many	TGTGCCAGCAGTTCGTCGACAGGGGGTTTTCCCTACGAGCAGTACTTC	CASSSSTGGFPYEQYF
TRBV28	TRBJ2-7	TRBD1	.	TGTGCCAGCAGTGATACGGTGGGACAGGGGGCGGGTTGGCAGTACTTC	CASSDTVGQGAGWQYF
TRBV5-6	TRBJ2-2	TRBD1	.	TGTGCCAGCAGCTTTTGGGACAGGCTCACCGGGGAGCTGTTTTTT	CASSFWDRLTGELFF
TRBV7-2	TRBJ2-5	TRBD2	.	TGTGCCGGCAGCTTATCCCCGCCTAGCGGCCAAGAGACCCAGTACTTC	CAGSLSPPSGQETQYF
TRBV11-3	TRBJ2-7	TRBD2	many	TGTGCCAGCAGCTTAGTGGTAGCGGGGATCTCCTACGAGCAGTACTTC	CASSLVVAGISYEQYF
TRBV20-1	TRBJ2-3	.	few	TGCAGTGCTGGACCCTTGGGGGGCACAGATACGCAGTATTTT	CSAGPLGGTDTQYF
TRBV25-1	TRBJ1-5	.	many	TGTGCCAGCAGTGCCGATGGGGCAGGGGATAGCAATCAGCCCCAGCATTTT	CASSADGAGDSNQPQHF
TRBV6-2/TRBV6-3	TRBJ2-7	.	few	TGTGCCAGCAGTTATGCAGACTACGAGCAGTACTTC	CASSYADYEQYF
TRBV30	TRBJ2-7	.	once	TGTGCCTGGAGCTATAGCGGACAGGACTCCTACGAGCAGTACTTC	CAWSYSGQDSYEQYF
TRBV20-1	TRBJ2-1	TRBD2	many	TGCAGTGCAATCTCCCCGGGACTAGCGGGAGGGGGTGATGAGCAGTTCTTC	CSAISPGLAGGGDEQFF
TRBV7-2	TRBJ1-1	.	few	TGTGCCAGCAGCTATTACCAGAGTGGAGCTTTCTTC	CASSYYQSGAFF
TRBV4-1	TRBJ1-2	TRBD1	.	TGCGCCAGCAGCCAAGAGGGGACAGGGGAATTCTATGGCTACACCTTC	CASSQEGTGEFYGYTF
TRBV20-1	TRBJ2-7	TRBD2	many	TGCAGTGCTCCGGGACTAGCGGGGGCCTACGAGCAGTACTTC	CSAPGLAGAYEQYF
TRBV7-8	TRBJ1-6	.	many	TGTGCCAGCAGCTTTGCGTCGGGCACCTCTAATTCACCCCTCCACTTT	CASSFASGTSNSPLHF
TRBV30	TRBJ2-5	TRBD2	many	TGTGCCTGGAGTTCCCGGAGGGGACTAGAGGAGACCCAGTACTTC	CAWSSRRGLEETQYF
TRBV20-1	TRBJ2-5	.	.	TGCAGTGCTAGAGCCCAACAAGAGACCCAGTACTTC	CSARAQQETQYF
TRBV10-3	TRBJ1-5	.	many	TGTGCCATCGCACGCGACAGTAGCAATCAGCCCCAGCATTTT	CAIARDSSNQPQHF
TRBV3-1	TRBJ2-2	TRBD2	.	TGTGCCAGCAGCCGCGGTGGTAGCGGGGCCGGGAACACCGGGGAGCTGTTTTTT	CASSRGGSGAGNTGELFF
TRBV20-1	TRBJ1-1	.	many	TGCAGTGCCTACCCAAGGAGAGCTGAAGCTTTCTTT	CSAYPRRAEAFF
TRBV28	TRBJ2-7	TRBD1	.	TGTGCCAGCAGGCCCTCGGGACAGGGGGCCAGGGAGCAGTACTTC	CASRPSGQGAREQYF
TRBV6-5	TRBJ2-5	TRBD1	many	TGTGCCAGCACTATGGGACAGAGGGGAGAGACCCAGTACTTC	CASTMGQRGETQYF
TRBV6-2/TRBV6-3	TRBJ2-5	TRBD2	.	TGTGCCAGCAGTTACGGGACTAGCGGGAGGGGGACCCAGTACTTC	CASSYGTSGRGTQYF
TRBV6-2/TRBV6-3	TRBJ1-5	TRBD1	.	TGTGCCAGCAGCCCCGGGACAGGGAACAGTCAGCCCCAGCATTTT	CASSPGTGNSQPQHF
TRBV12-3/TRBV12-4	TRBJ1-2	TRBD1	many	TGTGCCAGCAGTCCACTGGACAGGGCTAAAAGGGGCTACACCTTC	CASSPLDRAKRGYTF
TRBV3-1	TRBJ2-4	.	.	TGTGCCAGCAGCGAAGAGGTCGGGATTCAGTACTTC	CASSEEVGIQYF
TRBV10-3	TRBJ2-5	.	.	TGTGCCATCAGTGAGCCGCTCGCCGAGACCCAGTACTTC	CAISEPLAETQYF
TRBV18	TRBJ1-6	.	.	TGTGCCAGCTCCGGCCTCTATAATTCACCCCTCCACTTT	CASSGLYNSPLHF
TRBV18	TRBJ2-7	TRBD1	.	TGTGCCAGCTCACCTTTTGGGGGAGGACAGGGGTTAACCTACGAGCAGTACTTC	CASSPFGGGQGLTYEQYF
TRBV7-2	TRBJ2-2	.	many	TGTGCCAGCAGCTTCGGGCGGGGAGGAGCCGGGGAGCTGTTTTTT	CASSFGRGGAGELFF
TRBV29-1	TRBJ2-7	.	many	TGCAGCGTTGTGAGGCAGTACGAGCAGTACTTC	CSVVRQYEQYF
TRBV28	TRBJ1-5	.	many	TGTGCCAGCAGTTTTTCCCGGGCCCCGGAGGGTCAGCCCCAGCATTTT	CASSFSRAPEGQPQHF
TRBV2	TRBJ2-5	TRBD2	.	TGTGCCAGCAGTGGGGGACTAGCGGGAGAGACCCAGTACTTC	CASSGGLAGETQYF
TRBV7-2	TRBJ2-1	.	.	TGTGCCAGCAGCTTCTCGCGGGGTGAGCAGTTCTTC	CASSFSRGEQFF
TRBV28	TRBJ2-7	.	many	TGTGCCAGCAGTCTTGCCGGGAGCGGAGGAGGTTACGAGCAGTACTTC	CASSLAGSGGGYEQYF
TRBV2	TRBJ2-5	.	many	TGTGCCAGCAAAGCGGTCCAAGAGACCCAGTACTTC	CASKAVQETQYF
TRBV27	TRBJ1-1	.	.	TGTGCCAGCAGTTTAAGTACCAACACTGAAGCTTTCTTT	CASSLSTNTEAFF
TRBV4-2	TRBJ1-2	.	few	TGTGCCAGCAGCCAAGAAAAGGGCAGGGCACTCTATGGCTACACCTTC	CASSQEKGRALYGYTF
TRBV6-5	TRBJ1-5	TRBD1	few	TGTGCCAGCAGTTTAACGGGACAGCCAAATCAGCCCCAGCATTTT	CASSLTGQPNQPQHF